The TCR beta chain described here comes from a study of blood T cell repertoires in COVID-19. On the study more broadly: The study drew acute and convalescent COVID-19 samples from the United States, Italy and Spain.

In this sample, this clone turned up a few times. The CDR3 consists of 13 residues. Trimming took 6 bases from V and 2 from J; bases not matched to a gene: 3. Original analysis: Estimates of nucleated cell counts were drawn from the amplification of reference gene primers. Sequenced by immunoSEQ multiplex PCR; TCRdb stores in-frame clones only, minus some. Clonal size and the V and J genes are those of that table, whereas D and trimming came from the DNA. The repertoire holds roughly 140,000 clones, with about 89% as singletons. The participants were between about 18 and 90 years old and came from about two dozen US areas.

The specimen was PBMCs or T cells enriched from blood (not recorded which). The V call is TRBV12-3 or TRBV12-4, the J call TRBJ2-5; TRBD1 aligns across 7 bases. The sequence came from a man aged 60-69 years who had recovered from COVID-19. CDR3 sequence: CASSRGQQETQYF. CDR3 DNA sequence: TGTGCCAGCAGCCGGGGACAGCAAGAGACCCAGTACTTC.